This is a list of T cell receptor beta chains from one sample in a study of shared clonotypes between healthy human individuals. Clones were read by immunoSEQ multiplex PCR, and TCRdb kept only the in-frame ones, dropping some. The sample contains around 1,100,000 clones, approximately 80% of which appear only once. The sequenced material came from memory CD4+ T cells from PBMCs. These receptor sequences come from a man aged 18 to 35 in good health. Some clones in this sample may be carry-over from other donors' samples. Both conserved end residues are part of each CDR3. The order of the fields is J gene, CDR3 length, D gene, V gene, clone size, CDR3 DNA, CDR3 protein. D genes are given only for firm matches. Clone sizes are given selectively: once, few, many, or a class where the clone is expanded.

J gene: TRBJ2-7; CDR3 length: 14; D gene: .; V gene: TRBV2; clone size: .; CDR3 DNA: TGTGCCAGCAGCTATTCAGGGTATTCCTACGAGCAGTACTTC; CDR3 protein: CASSYSGYSYEQYF
J gene: TRBJ2-1; CDR3 length: 17; D gene: TRBD2; V gene: TRBV27; clone size: few; CDR3 DNA: TGTGCCAGCAGTTCCCGCCAGCGGGAGGGCCGACCCAATGAGCAGTTCTTC; CDR3 protein: CASSSRQREGRPNEQFF
J gene: TRBJ2-2; CDR3 length: 18; D gene: .; V gene: TRBV4-2; clone size: .; CDR3 DNA: TGTGCCAGCAGCTCCTTTGGGGCGGGTGGGGCGTGGACCGGGGAGCTGTTTTTT; CDR3 protein: CASSSFGAGGAWTGELFF
J gene: TRBJ2-7; CDR3 length: 13; D gene: TRBD2; V gene: TRBV11-3; clone size: .; CDR3 DNA: TGTGCCAGCAGCTTAGACCCCGGGACTAGCGTCACCTTC; CDR3 protein: CASSLDPGTSVTF
J gene: TRBJ1-2; CDR3 length: 9; D gene: .; V gene: TRBV7-2; clone size: .; CDR3 DNA: TGTGCCAGCAGCCCGGACATTTACTTC; CDR3 protein: CASSPDIYF
J gene: TRBJ2-1; CDR3 length: 15; D gene: TRBD2; V gene: TRBV7-2; clone size: .; CDR3 DNA: TGTGCCAGCAGCTATTCCGGGACTAGTTACAATGAGCAGTTCTTC; CDR3 protein: CASSYSGTSYNEQFF
J gene: TRBJ1-2; CDR3 length: 13; D gene: .; V gene: TRBV7-9; clone size: .; CDR3 DNA: TGTGCCAGCAGCTTAAATACCGGGTATGGCTACACCTTC; CDR3 protein: CASSLNTGYGYTF
J gene: TRBJ2-5; CDR3 length: 15; D gene: TRBD1; V gene: TRBV28; clone size: .; CDR3 DNA: TGTGCCAGCAGCGAAACCCCCGACAGGGAAGAGACCCAGTACTTC; CDR3 protein: CASSETPDREETQYF
J gene: TRBJ2-7; CDR3 length: 15; D gene: TRBD2; V gene: TRBV30; clone size: .; CDR3 DNA: TGTGCCTGGAGTCCGGGGAGCGGGAGGTTCAACGAGCAGTACTTC; CDR3 protein: CAWSPGSGRFNEQYF
J gene: TRBJ2-5; CDR3 length: 15; D gene: TRBD1; V gene: TRBV13; clone size: .; CDR3 DNA: TGTGCCAGCAGCGCCGGGACAGGGGGCGGGGAGACCCAGTACTTC; CDR3 protein: CASSAGTGGGETQYF
J gene: TRBJ2-3; CDR3 length: 16; D gene: TRBD2; V gene: TRBV5-1; clone size: .; CDR3 DNA: TGCGCCAGCAGCTCGACTCTAGCGGGAGGGCCGGATACGCAGTATTTT; CDR3 protein: CASSSTLAGGPDTQYF
J gene: TRBJ1-3; CDR3 length: 14; D gene: TRBD1; V gene: TRBV2; clone size: once; CDR3 DNA: TGTGCCAGCAGAGCCGACAGGGGCGAAAACACCATATATTTT; CDR3 protein: CASRADRGENTIYF
J gene: TRBJ1-1; CDR3 length: 13; D gene: .; V gene: TRBV5-1; clone size: .; CDR3 DNA: TGCGCCAGCAGCCAACAGATTAACACTGAAGCTTTCTTT; CDR3 protein: CASSQQINTEAFF
J gene: TRBJ1-1; CDR3 length: 15; D gene: .; V gene: TRBV4-1; clone size: .; CDR3 DNA: TGCGCCAGCAGCCAGCCCGGGACGGCTGGAACTGAAGCTTTCTTT; CDR3 protein: CASSQPGTAGTEAFF
J gene: TRBJ1-2; CDR3 length: 14; D gene: .; V gene: TRBV7-9; clone size: .; CDR3 DNA: TGTGCCAGCAGCTTTACAGGGAGGATAGCGGGCTACACCTTC; CDR3 protein: CASSFTGRIAGYTF
J gene: TRBJ1-1; CDR3 length: 14; D gene: .; V gene: TRBV19; clone size: many; CDR3 DNA: TGTGCCAGCAAATCTTCCGGCGGGGTAGCAGAAGCTTTCTTT; CDR3 protein: CASKSSGGVAEAFF
J gene: TRBJ1-1; CDR3 length: 14; D gene: .; V gene: TRBV7-2; clone size: .; CDR3 DNA: TGTGCCAGCACACCGGAACCGGCGGCCACTGAAGCTTTCTTT; CDR3 protein: CASTPEPAATEAFF
J gene: TRBJ1-4; CDR3 length: 16; D gene: .; V gene: TRBV18; clone size: few; CDR3 DNA: TGTGCCAGCTCACCATTAATCCGGACAGAGGGCGAAAAACTGTTTTTT; CDR3 protein: CASSPLIRTEGEKLFF
J gene: TRBJ2-7; CDR3 length: 15; D gene: TRBD1; V gene: TRBV6-1; clone size: .; CDR3 DNA: TGTGCCAGCACCTCAGAGCCGGGACAGGACTACGAGCAGTACTTC; CDR3 protein: CASTSEPGQDYEQYF
J gene: TRBJ2-1; CDR3 length: 15; D gene: .; V gene: TRBV25-1; clone size: .; CDR3 DNA: TGTGCCAGCAGTGAATTGGGTCAGGGATACAATGAGCAGTTCTTC; CDR3 protein: CASSELGQGYNEQFF
J gene: TRBJ2-4; CDR3 length: 18; D gene: TRBD2; V gene: TRBV4-1; clone size: .; CDR3 DNA: TGCGCCAGCAGCCAACCCAGCGGGAGGGCCGAAGCCAAAAACATTCAGTACTTC; CDR3 protein: CASSQPSGRAEAKNIQYF
J gene: TRBJ2-7; CDR3 length: 13; D gene: .; V gene: TRBV7-9; clone size: .; CDR3 DNA: TGTGCCAGCAGCTTACCGGGCCCCTACGAGCAGTACTTC; CDR3 protein: CASSLPGPYEQYF
J gene: TRBJ2-5; CDR3 length: 16; D gene: TRBD2; V gene: TRBV29-1; clone size: .; CDR3 DNA: TGCAGCGTCCAAGGGGGGTCTAGCGGGAGTGTAGAGACCCAGTACTTC; CDR3 protein: CSVQGGSSGSVETQYF
J gene: TRBJ2-3; CDR3 length: 15; D gene: .; V gene: TRBV7-9; clone size: .; CDR3 DNA: TGTGCCAGCAGCGCAAGGACAGCCATGGCTGGTACGCAGTATTTT; CDR3 protein: CASSARTAMAGTQYF
J gene: TRBJ1-1; CDR3 length: 15; D gene: .; V gene: TRBV6-5; clone size: .; CDR3 DNA: TGTGCCAGCAGGGTCCGCTCGCACCTGAACACTGAAGCTTTCTTT; CDR3 protein: CASRVRSHLNTEAFF
J gene: TRBJ2-1; CDR3 length: 15; D gene: .; V gene: TRBV5-1; clone size: many; CDR3 DNA: TGCGCCAGCAGCTTGAACGGGATCTCCTACAATGAGCAGTTCTTC; CDR3 protein: CASSLNGISYNEQFF
J gene: TRBJ2-3; CDR3 length: 14; D gene: TRBD2; V gene: TRBV5-6; clone size: once; CDR3 DNA: TGTGCCAGCAGCTTGGCGGGAGGGGCGGATACGCAGTATTTT; CDR3 protein: CASSLAGGADTQYF
J gene: TRBJ2-1; CDR3 length: 15; D gene: TRBD2; V gene: TRBV6-5; clone size: .; CDR3 DNA: TGTGCCAGCACTCGACTAGCGGGAGTCCGTGATGAGCAGTTCTTC; CDR3 protein: CASTRLAGVRDEQFF
J gene: TRBJ1-1; CDR3 length: 12; D gene: .; V gene: TRBV7-9; clone size: .; CDR3 DNA: TGTGCCAGCAGTCAGGGATCCACTGAAGCTTTCTTT; CDR3 protein: CASSQGSTEAFF
J gene: TRBJ1-5; CDR3 length: 13; D gene: .; V gene: TRBV30; clone size: few; CDR3 DNA: TGTGCCTGGAGCCGGGCGTCCAATCAGCCCCAGCATTTT; CDR3 protein: CAWSRASNQPQHF
J gene: TRBJ1-2; CDR3 length: 13; D gene: .; V gene: TRBV4-1; clone size: many; CDR3 DNA: TGCGCCAGCAGCCAAAACAGGTTCCGTGGCTACACCTTC; CDR3 protein: CASSQNRFRGYTF
J gene: TRBJ1-2; CDR3 length: 17; D gene: TRBD1; V gene: TRBV28; clone size: .; CDR3 DNA: TGTGCCAGCAGTCCCCCTTCAACCAACAGGGGGCTAAGGGGCTACACCTTC; CDR3 protein: CASSPPSTNRGLRGYTF
J gene: TRBJ1-5; CDR3 length: 18; D gene: .; V gene: TRBV19; clone size: once; CDR3 DNA: TGTGCCAGTAGTATTCGGATGGATGGACTGGGGGCATTACGGCCCCAGCATTTT; CDR3 protein: CASSIRMDGLGALRPQHF
J gene: TRBJ2-7; CDR3 length: 10; D gene: .; V gene: TRBV20-1; clone size: .; CDR3 DNA: TGCAGTGCTAGAATCGACGAGCAGTACTTC; CDR3 protein: CSARIDEQYF
J gene: TRBJ1-2; CDR3 length: 15; D gene: .; V gene: TRBV11-1; clone size: .; CDR3 DNA: TGTGCCAGCAGCTTAGCGCAGGCCTCCAGTTATGGCTACACCTTC; CDR3 protein: CASSLAQASSYGYTF
J gene: TRBJ1-2; CDR3 length: 12; D gene: .; V gene: TRBV19; clone size: .; CDR3 DNA: TGTGCCAGCGCCCAGCAGAACTATGGCTACACCTTC; CDR3 protein: CASAQQNYGYTF
J gene: TRBJ1-3; CDR3 length: 12; D gene: .; V gene: TRBV29-1; clone size: .; CDR3 DNA: TGCAGCGTTGACCTCTCTGGAAACACCATATATTTT; CDR3 protein: CSVDLSGNTIYF
J gene: TRBJ1-2; CDR3 length: 14; D gene: .; V gene: TRBV28; clone size: few; CDR3 DNA: TGTGCCAGCAGTACCCCGACAGGCAACTATGGCTACACCTTC; CDR3 protein: CASSTPTGNYGYTF
J gene: TRBJ1-1; CDR3 length: 15; D gene: .; V gene: TRBV5-4; clone size: .; CDR3 DNA: TGTGCCAGCAGCTTGGGTAAGAGGGGGGGGACTGAAGCTTTCTTT; CDR3 protein: CASSLGKRGGTEAFF
J gene: TRBJ2-7; CDR3 length: 12; D gene: TRBD1; V gene: TRBV11-2; clone size: once; CDR3 DNA: TGTGCCAGCGGGACAGGGGGCTTCGAGCAGTACTTC; CDR3 protein: CASGTGGFEQYF
J gene: TRBJ2-5; CDR3 length: 18; D gene: TRBD1; V gene: TRBV25-1; clone size: .; CDR3 DNA: TGTGCCAGCAGTAAAGAGAGGGGGCAGTCCCAAAGGAGGGAGACCCAGTACTTC; CDR3 protein: CASSKERGQSQRRETQYF
J gene: TRBJ1-2; CDR3 length: 18; D gene: TRBD1; V gene: TRBV5-1; clone size: .; CDR3 DNA: TGCGCCAGCAGCCCCGGGACAGGGCGCTTCTCATCTTCCTATGGCTACACCTTC; CDR3 protein: CASSPGTGRFSSSYGYTF
J gene: TRBJ2-5; CDR3 length: 14; D gene: .; V gene: TRBV2; clone size: few; CDR3 DNA: TGTGCCAGCAGTGAAAGACAGGTTCAGGGGACCCAGTACTTC; CDR3 protein: CASSERQVQGTQYF
J gene: TRBJ2-7; CDR3 length: 14; D gene: TRBD2; V gene: TRBV7-3; clone size: .; CDR3 DNA: TGTGCCAGCAGCAAAGCGGGACTAGCGGACGAGCAGTACTTC; CDR3 protein: CASSKAGLADEQYF
J gene: TRBJ2-2; CDR3 length: 16; D gene: TRBD1; V gene: TRBV6-1; clone size: .; CDR3 DNA: TGTGCCAGCAGTGAAGCTGTGACAGGGTGGACCGGGGAGCTGTTTTTT; CDR3 protein: CASSEAVTGWTGELFF